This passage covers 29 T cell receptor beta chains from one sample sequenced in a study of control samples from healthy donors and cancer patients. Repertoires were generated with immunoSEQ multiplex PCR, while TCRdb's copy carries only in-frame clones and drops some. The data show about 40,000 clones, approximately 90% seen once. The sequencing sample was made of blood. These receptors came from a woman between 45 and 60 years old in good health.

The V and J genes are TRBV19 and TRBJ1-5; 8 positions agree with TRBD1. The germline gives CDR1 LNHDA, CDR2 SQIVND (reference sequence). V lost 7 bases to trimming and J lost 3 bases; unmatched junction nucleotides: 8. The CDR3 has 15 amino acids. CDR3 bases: TGTGCCAGTAACCCTCGGGACAGGCCCAATCAGCCCCAGCATTTT. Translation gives CASNPRDRPNQPQHF.

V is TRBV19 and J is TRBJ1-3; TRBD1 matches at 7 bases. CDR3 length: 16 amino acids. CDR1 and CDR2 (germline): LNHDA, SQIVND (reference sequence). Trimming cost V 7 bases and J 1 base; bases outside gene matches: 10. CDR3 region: CASNQGGFRSGNTIYF. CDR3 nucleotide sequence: TGTGCCAGTAACCAGGGGGGGTTTAGATCTGGAAACACCATATATTTT.

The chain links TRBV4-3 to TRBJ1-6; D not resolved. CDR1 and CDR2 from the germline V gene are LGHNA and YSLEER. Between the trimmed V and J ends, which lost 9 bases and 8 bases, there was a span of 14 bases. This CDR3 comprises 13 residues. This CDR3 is CASAAAADSPLHF. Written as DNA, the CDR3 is TGCGCCAGTGCGGCGGCGGCCGATTCACCCCTCCACTTT.

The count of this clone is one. Here the CDR3 DNA reads TGTGCCAGCAGTACCACCGGGACAGGGGGCCATGGCTACACCTTC. It translates to CASSTTGTGGHGYTF. The chain carries TRBV2 and TRBJ1-2; 12 bases agree with TRBD1. Looked up from germline, CDR1 is SNHLY and CDR2 is FYNNEI. There are 15 residues in the CDR3. Losses at the gene ends were 5 bases for V and 6 bases for J; bases not matched to a gene: 7.

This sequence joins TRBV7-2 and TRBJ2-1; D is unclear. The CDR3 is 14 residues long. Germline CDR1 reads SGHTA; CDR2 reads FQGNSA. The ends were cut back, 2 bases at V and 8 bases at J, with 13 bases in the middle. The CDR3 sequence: CASSLSRQVYEQFF. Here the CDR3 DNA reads TGTGCCAGCAGCTTAAGTCGGCAGGTCTATGAGCAGTTCTTC.

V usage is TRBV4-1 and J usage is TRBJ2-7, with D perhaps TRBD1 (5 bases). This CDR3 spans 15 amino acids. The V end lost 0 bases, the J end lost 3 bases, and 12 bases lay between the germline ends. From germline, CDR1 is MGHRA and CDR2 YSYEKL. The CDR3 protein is CASSQESDKDYEQYF. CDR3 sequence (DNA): TGCGCCAGCAGCCAAGAATCGGACAAAGACTACGAGCAGTACTTC.

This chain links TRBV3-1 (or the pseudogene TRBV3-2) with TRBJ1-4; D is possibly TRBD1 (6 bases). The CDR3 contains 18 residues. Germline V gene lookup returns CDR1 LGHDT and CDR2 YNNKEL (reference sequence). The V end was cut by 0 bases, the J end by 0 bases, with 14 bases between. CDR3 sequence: CASSQEDRNFATNEKLFF. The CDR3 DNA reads TGTGCCAGCAGCCAAGAGGACAGAAACTTCGCAACTAATGAAAAACTGTTTTTT.

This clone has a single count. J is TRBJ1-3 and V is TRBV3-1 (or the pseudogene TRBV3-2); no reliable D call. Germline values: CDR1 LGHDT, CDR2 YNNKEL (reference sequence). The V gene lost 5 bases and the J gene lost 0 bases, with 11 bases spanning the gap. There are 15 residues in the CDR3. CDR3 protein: CASSSRHNSGNTIYF. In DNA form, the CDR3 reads TGTGCCAGCAGCTCCCGACACAACTCTGGAAACACCATATATTTT.

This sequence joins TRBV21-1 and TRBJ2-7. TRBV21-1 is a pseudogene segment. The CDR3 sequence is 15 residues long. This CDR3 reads CASSNQVTVTYEQYF. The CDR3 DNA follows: TGTGCCAGCAGCAATCAAGTGACGGTAACCTACGAGCAGTACTTC.

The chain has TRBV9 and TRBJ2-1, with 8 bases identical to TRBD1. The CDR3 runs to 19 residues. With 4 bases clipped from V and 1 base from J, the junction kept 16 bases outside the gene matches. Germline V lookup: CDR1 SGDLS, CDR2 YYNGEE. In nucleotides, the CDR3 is TGTGCCAGCAGCCCCAGAGGGGCAGGGGGCGTAGGGTCCTACAATGAGCAGTTCTTC. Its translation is CASSPRGAGGVGSYNEQFF.

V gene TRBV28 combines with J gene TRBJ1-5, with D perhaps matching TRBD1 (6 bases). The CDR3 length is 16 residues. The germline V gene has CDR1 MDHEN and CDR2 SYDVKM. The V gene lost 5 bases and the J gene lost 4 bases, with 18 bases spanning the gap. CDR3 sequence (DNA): TGTGCCAGCAGTGTAGGGGGATCCCAAAATAATCAGCCCCAGCATTTT. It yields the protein CASSVGGSQNNQPQHF.

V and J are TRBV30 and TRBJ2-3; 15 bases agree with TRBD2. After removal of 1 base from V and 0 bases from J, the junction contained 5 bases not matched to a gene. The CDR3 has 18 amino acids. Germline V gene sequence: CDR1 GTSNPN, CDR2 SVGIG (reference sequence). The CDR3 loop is CAWSGTSGGARSTDTQYF. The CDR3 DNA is TGTGCCTGGAGTGGGACTAGCGGGGGGGCCCGTAGCACAGATACGCAGTATTTT. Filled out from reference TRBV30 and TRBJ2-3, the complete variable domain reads SQTIHQWPATLVQPVGSPLSLECTVEGTSNPNLYWYRQAAGRGLQLLFYSVGIGQISSEVPQNLSASRPQDRQFILSSKKLLLSDSGFYLCAWSGTSGGARSTDTQYFGPGTRLTVL.

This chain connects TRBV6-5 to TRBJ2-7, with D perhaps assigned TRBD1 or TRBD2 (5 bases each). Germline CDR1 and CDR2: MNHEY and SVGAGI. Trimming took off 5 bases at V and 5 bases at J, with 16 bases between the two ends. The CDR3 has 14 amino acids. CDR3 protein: CASSLREINHEQYF. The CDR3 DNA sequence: TGTGCCAGCAGTCTCAGGGAGATTAACCACGAGCAGTACTTC.

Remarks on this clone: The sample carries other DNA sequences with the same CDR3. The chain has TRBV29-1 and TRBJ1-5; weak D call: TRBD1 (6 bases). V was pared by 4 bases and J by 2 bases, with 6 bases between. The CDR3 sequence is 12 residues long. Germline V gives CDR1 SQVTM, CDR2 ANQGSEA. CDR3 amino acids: CSVGQGNQPQHF. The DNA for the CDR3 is TGCAGCGTTGGACAGGGCAATCAGCCCCAGCATTTT.

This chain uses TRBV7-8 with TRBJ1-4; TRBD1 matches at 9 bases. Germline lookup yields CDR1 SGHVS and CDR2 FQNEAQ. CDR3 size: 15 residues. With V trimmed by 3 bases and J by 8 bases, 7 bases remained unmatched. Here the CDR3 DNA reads TGTGCCAGCAGCTTTGGACAGGGGAGAAGGGAAAAACTGTTTTTT. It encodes CASSFGQGRREKLFF. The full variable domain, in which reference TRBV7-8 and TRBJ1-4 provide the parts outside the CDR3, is GAGVSQSPRYKVAKRGQDVALRCDPISGHVSLFWYQQALGQGPEFLTYFQNEAQLDKSGLPSDRFFAERPEGSVSTLKIQRTQQEDSAVYLCASSFGQGRREKLFFGSGTQLSVL.

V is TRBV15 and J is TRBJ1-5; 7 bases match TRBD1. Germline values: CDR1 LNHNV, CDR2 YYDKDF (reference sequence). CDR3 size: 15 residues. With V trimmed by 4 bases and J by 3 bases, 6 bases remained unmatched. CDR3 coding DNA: TGTGCCACCAGCATAGGACAGGAGGACAATCAGCCCCAGCATTTT. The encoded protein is CATSIGQEDNQPQHF.

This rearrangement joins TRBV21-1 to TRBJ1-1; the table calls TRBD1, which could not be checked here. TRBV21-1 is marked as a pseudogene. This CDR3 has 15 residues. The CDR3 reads CASRLRTGGYAEAFF. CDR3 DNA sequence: TGTGCCAGCAGACTTAGGACAGGGGGGTACGCTGAAGCTTTCTTT.

DNA of the CDR3: TGTGCCAGCAGCCTACTGTCCGGGACAGGGTATGAAGCTTTCTTT. Protein product: CASSLLSGTGYEAFF. V and J are TRBV6-2 or TRBV6-3 and TRBJ1-1; TRBD1 aligns across 9 bases. Per the germline V gene, CDR1 is MNHEY and CDR2 is SVGEGT. V gave up 6 bases and J gave up 7 bases; unmatched junction bases: 12. This CDR3 spans 15 amino acids.

CDR3 DNA: TGTGCCAGCAGCCGTCCGGACACTGAAGCTTTCTTT. It encodes CASSRPDTEAFF. This chain connects TRBV5-6 to TRBJ1-1, with no clear D. The CDR3 is 12 residues long. Germline CDR1 reads SGHDT; CDR2 reads YYEEEE. Between the trimmed V and J ends, which lost 4 bases and 3 bases, there was a span of 7 bases.

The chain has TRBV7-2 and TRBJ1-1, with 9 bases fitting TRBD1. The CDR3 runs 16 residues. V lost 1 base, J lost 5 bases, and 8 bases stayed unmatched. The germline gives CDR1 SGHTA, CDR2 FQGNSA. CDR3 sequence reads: CASSLDAWTGETEAFF. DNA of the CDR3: TGTGCCAGCAGCTTAGATGCTTGGACAGGGGAGACTGAAGCTTTCTTT. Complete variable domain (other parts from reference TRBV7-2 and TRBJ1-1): GAGVSQSPSNKVTEKGKDVELRCDPISGHTALYWYRQSLGQGLEFLIYFQGNSAPDKSGLPSDRFSAERTGGSVSTLTIQRTQQEDSAVYLCASSLDAWTGETEAFFGQGTRLTVV.

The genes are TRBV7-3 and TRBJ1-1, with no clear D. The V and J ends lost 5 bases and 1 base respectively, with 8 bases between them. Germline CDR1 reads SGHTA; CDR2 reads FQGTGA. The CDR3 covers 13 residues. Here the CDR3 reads CASSPDKNTEAFF. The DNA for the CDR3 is TGTGCCAGCAGCCCTGACAAGAACACTGAAGCTTTCTTT.

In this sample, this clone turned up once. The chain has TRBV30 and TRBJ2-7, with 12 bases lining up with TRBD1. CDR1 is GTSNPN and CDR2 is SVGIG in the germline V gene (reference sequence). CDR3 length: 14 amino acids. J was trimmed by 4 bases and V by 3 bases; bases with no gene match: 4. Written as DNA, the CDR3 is TGTGCCTGGAGGGGACAGGGGGCACTGTACGAGCAGTACTTC. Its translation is CAWRGQGALYEQYF.

The CDR3 region has the DNA TGTGCCAGCAGCACCGGGACGAACAGCGGAAACACCATATATTTT. This translates into CASSTGTNSGNTIYF. The chain couples TRBV5-6 to TRBJ1-3; D is possibly TRBD1 (5 bases). This CDR3 is built from 15 residues. The germline V and J ends were trimmed by 4 bases and 4 bases, with 15 bases remaining between them. In germline, CDR1 is SGHDT, CDR2 YYEEEE.

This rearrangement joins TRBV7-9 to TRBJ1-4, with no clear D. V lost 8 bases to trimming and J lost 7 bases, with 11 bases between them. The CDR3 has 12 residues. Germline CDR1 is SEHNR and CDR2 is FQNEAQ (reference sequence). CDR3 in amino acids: CASSEVPEKLFF. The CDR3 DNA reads TGTGCCAGCTCCGAAGTTCCTGAAAAACTGTTTTTT.

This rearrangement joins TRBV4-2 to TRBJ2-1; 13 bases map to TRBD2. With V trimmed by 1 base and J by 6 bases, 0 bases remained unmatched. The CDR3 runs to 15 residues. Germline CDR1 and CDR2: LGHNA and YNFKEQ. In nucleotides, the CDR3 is TGTGCCAGCAGCCAAGGACTAGCGGGGGGCAATGAGCAGTTCTTC. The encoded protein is CASSQGLAGGNEQFF.

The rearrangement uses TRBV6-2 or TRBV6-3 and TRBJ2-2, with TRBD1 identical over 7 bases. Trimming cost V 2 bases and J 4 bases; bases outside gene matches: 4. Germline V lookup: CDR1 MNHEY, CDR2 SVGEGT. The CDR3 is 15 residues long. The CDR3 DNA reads TGTGCCAGCAGTTACGGGACAGAGCCCACCGGGGAGCTGTTTTTT. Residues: CASSYGTEPTGELFF.

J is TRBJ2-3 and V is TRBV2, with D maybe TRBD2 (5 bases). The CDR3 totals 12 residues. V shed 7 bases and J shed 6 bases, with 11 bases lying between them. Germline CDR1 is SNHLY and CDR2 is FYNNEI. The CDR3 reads CASNGIPDTQYF. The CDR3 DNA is TGTGCCAGCAACGGGATACCGGATACGCAGTATTTT.

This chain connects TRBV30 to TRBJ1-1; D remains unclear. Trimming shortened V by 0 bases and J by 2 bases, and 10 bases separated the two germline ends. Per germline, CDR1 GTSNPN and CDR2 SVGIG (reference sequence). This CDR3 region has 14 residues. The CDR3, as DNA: TGTGCCTGGAGTGTAACCCGCCTTAACACTGAAGCTTTCTTT. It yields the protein CAWSVTRLNTEAFF. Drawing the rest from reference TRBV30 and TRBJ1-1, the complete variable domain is SQTIHQWPATLVQPVGSPLSLECTVEGTSNPNLYWYRQAAGRGLQLLFYSVGIGQISSEVPQNLSASRPQDRQFILSSKKLLLSDSGFYLCAWSVTRLNTEAFFGQGTRLTVV.

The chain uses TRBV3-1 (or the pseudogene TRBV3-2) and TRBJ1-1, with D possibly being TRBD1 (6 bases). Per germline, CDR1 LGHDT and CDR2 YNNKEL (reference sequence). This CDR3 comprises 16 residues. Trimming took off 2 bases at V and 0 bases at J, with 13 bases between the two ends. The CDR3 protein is CASSQPRGLMNTEAFF. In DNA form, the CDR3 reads TGTGCCAGCAGCCAACCCCGGGGGCTTATGAACACTGAAGCTTTCTTT.